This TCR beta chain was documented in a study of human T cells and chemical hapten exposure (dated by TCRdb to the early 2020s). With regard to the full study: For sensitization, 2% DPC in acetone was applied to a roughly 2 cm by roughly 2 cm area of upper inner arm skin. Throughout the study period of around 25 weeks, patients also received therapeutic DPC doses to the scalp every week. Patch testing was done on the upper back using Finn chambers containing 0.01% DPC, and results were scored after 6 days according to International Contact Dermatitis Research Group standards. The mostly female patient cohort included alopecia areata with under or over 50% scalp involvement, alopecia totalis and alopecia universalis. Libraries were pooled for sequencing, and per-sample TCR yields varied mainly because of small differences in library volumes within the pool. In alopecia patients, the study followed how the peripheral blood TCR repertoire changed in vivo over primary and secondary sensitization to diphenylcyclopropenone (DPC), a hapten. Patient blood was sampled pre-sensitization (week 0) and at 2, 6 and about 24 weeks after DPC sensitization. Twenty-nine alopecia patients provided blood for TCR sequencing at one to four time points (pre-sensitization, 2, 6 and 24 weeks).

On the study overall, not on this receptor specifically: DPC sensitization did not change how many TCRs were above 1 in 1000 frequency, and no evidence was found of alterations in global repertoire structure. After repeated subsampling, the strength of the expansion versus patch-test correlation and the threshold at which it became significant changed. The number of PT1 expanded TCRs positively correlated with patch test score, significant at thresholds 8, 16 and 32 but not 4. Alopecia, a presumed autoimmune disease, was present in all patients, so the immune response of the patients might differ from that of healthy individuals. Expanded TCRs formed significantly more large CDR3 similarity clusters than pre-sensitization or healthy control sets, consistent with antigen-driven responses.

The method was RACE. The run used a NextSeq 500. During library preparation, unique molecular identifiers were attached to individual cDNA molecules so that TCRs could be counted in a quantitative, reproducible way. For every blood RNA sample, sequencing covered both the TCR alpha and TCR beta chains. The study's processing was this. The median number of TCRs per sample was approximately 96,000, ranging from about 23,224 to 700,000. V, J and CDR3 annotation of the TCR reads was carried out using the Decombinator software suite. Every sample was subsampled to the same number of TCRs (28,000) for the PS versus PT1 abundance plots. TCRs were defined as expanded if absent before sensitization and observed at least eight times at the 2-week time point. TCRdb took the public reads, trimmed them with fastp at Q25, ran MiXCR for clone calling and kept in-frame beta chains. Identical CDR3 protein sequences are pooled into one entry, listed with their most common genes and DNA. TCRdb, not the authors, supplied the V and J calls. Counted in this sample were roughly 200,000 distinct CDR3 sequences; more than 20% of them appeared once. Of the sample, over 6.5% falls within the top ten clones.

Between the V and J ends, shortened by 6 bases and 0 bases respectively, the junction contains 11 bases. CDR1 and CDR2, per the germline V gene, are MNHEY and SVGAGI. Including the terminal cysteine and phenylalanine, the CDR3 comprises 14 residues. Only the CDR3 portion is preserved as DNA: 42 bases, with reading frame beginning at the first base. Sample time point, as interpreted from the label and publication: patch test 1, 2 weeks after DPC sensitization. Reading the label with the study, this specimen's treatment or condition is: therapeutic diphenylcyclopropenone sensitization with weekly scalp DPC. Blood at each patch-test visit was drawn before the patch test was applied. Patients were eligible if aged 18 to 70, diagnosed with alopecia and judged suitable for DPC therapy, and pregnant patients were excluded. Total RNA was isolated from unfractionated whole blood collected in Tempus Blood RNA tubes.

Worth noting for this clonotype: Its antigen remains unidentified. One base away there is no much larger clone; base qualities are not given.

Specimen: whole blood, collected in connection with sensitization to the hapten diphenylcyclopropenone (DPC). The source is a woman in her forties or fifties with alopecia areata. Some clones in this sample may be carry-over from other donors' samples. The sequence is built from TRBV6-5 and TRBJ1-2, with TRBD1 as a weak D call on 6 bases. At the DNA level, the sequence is TGTGCCAGCAGCAGGGGCTCAACTAACTATGGCTACACCTTC. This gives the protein CASSRGSTNYGYTF.